What follows are 32 T cell receptor beta chains derived from one specimen sequenced in a study of control samples from healthy donors and cancer patients. Profiling relied on immunoSEQ multiplex PCR, and the TCRdb table lists in-frame clones only, not all of them. The profile covers over 80,000 clones, with almost 85% appearing a single time and roughly 2% taken by the ten largest. Sequences were obtained from blood. The receptors were gathered from a man in his sixties in good health.

The chain is built from TRBV3-1 (or the pseudogene TRBV3-2) and TRBJ2-1, with 7 nucleotides matching TRBD2. Germline V lookup: CDR1 LGHDT, CDR2 YNNKEL (reference sequence). This CDR3 has 15 amino acids. V was clipped by 2 bases and J by 7 bases; unmatched bases: 8. CDR3 coding DNA: TGTGCCAGCAGCCAAATGGCGGGAGAAGGTAATGAGCAGTTCTTC. Translation: CASSQMAGEGNEQFF.

This rearrangement joins TRBV12-3 or TRBV12-4 to TRBJ2-2; tentatively, D is TRBD1 (6 bases). The V end was cut by 5 bases, the J end by 7 bases, with 11 bases between. This CDR3 is built from 13 residues. CDR3 region: CASSATGRGELFF. CDR3 DNA: TGTGCCAGCAGTGCTACAGGGCGCGGGGAGCTGTTTTTT.

V usage is TRBV6-2 or TRBV6-3 and J usage is TRBJ2-1; TRBD2 aligns across 10 bases. Germline values: CDR1 MNHEY, CDR2 SVGEGT. V dropped 6 bases and J dropped 5; count of bases not matched to a gene: 16. This CDR3 has 18 residues. This CDR3 is CASSPVLAGAAQNNEQFF. CDR3 DNA: TGTGCCAGCAGCCCTGTGCTAGCGGGGGCAGCTCAGAACAATGAGCAGTTCTTC.

The chain carries TRBV10-3 and TRBJ2-7, with D perhaps TRBD1 (5 bases). The ends were cut back, 4 bases at V and 2 bases at J, with 9 bases in the middle. Germline CDR1 and CDR2: ENHRY and SYGVKD. The CDR3 contains 13 residues. CDR3 residues: CAISVGHTYEQYF. CDR3 DNA sequence: TGTGCCATCAGTGTAGGACACACCTACGAGCAGTACTTC.

In DNA, the CDR3 is TGTGCCAGCACTATGGGGTTTGGAGGCTATGGCTACACCTTC. Its translation: CASTMGFGGYGYTF. The rearrangement joins TRBV6-5 to TRBJ1-2; D remains ambiguous. Trimming cost V 7 bases and J 4 bases, with 16 bases left between them. Per the germline V gene, CDR1 is MNHEY and CDR2 is SVGAGI. The CDR3 spans 14 residues.

This clone showed up just a few times. The chain links TRBV10-1 to TRBJ1-2, with 7 bases identical to TRBD1. The CDR3 spans 13 residues. The junction had 3 bases not matched to a gene; V was cut back by 3 bases and J by 5 bases. Germline CDR1 WNHNN, CDR2 SYGVQD (reference sequence). CDR3 nucleotides: TGCGCCAGCAGTGACAAGACAGGGTATGGCTACACCTTC. Its protein product is CASSDKTGYGYTF.

The sample holds a few counts of this clone. The rearrangement links TRBV5-6 to TRBJ2-4; D is possibly TRBD1 or TRBD2 (5 bases each). The germline gives CDR1 SGHDT, CDR2 YYEEEE. Deletions cut 3 bases from V and 6 bases from J, with 13 bases between. The CDR3 runs 14 residues. The CDR3 loop is CASSSGTLINIQYF. The CDR3 DNA is TGTGCCAGCAGCTCCGGGACGCTAATAAACATTCAGTACTTC.

J is TRBJ2-1 and V is TRBV7-3; D unclear. The V and J ends lost 1 base and 7 bases respectively, with 5 bases between them. This CDR3 spans 12 amino acids. CDR1 SGHTA and CDR2 FQGTGA come from the germline V gene. CDR3 coding DNA: TGTGCCAGCAGCTTAAGAGAGAATGAGCAGTTCTTC. Translating gives CASSLRENEQFF.

The chain has TRBV7-8 and TRBJ2-4; 8 positions agree with TRBD2. Germline CDR1 and CDR2: SGHVS and FQNEAQ. J was trimmed by 2 bases and V by 5 bases; bases with no gene match: 11. This CDR3 has 17 residues. The CDR3 is CASSTEAGGYPKNIQYF. In DNA form, the CDR3 reads TGTGCCAGCAGCACCGAGGCGGGGGGCTATCCCAAAAACATTCAGTACTTC.

This clone was recorded once. J is TRBJ1-2 and V is TRBV20-1; D call uncertain. The CDR3 runs 15 residues. V lost 3 bases and J lost 0, with 14 bases in between. CDR1 is DFQATT, CDR2 SNEGSKA, per germline (reference sequence). CDR3 loop: CSASFPQRTNYGYTF. CDR3 DNA sequence: TGCAGTGCTAGTTTTCCACAGCGAACTAACTATGGCTACACCTTC.

This chain connects TRBV30 to TRBJ2-1, with D hard to call. The CDR3 has 12 residues. With 4 bases removed from V and 6 bases from J, the gap between germline ends came to 10 bases. Germline V gene sequence: CDR1 GTSNPN, CDR2 SVGIG (reference sequence). CDR3 residues: CAWKINGNEQFF. The CDR3 DNA sequence: TGTGCCTGGAAAATAAATGGCAATGAGCAGTTCTTC.

The rearrangement links TRBV6-2 or TRBV6-3 to TRBJ2-5; D is tentatively TRBD1 or TRBD2 (5 bases each). Germline assignment: CDR1 MNHEY and CDR2 SVGEGT. The V gene lost 4 bases and the J gene lost 5 bases, with 11 bases spanning the gap. This CDR3 region has 13 residues. CDR3 bases: TGTGCCAGCAGTTGGGGGTCGCCCGAGACCCAGTACTTC. This translates into CASSWGSPETQYF.

This sequence joins TRBV30 and TRBJ1-3; D is unclear. Trimming took 4 bases from V and 11 from J, leaving 21 bases between them. Germline lookup yields CDR1 GTSNPN and CDR2 SVGIG (reference sequence). The CDR3 covers 14 residues. CDR3 amino acids: CAWMRDPLFQPIYF. In DNA, the CDR3 is TGTGCCTGGATGCGTGATCCGCTCTTCCAGCCCATATATTTT.

This chain links TRBV9 with TRBJ2-7; 8 nucleotides line up with TRBD2. V shed 6 bases, J shed 7 bases, and the junction held 9 bases outside the gene matches. Germline lookup yields CDR1 SGDLS and CDR2 YYNGEE. The CDR3 length is 13 residues. In DNA, the CDR3 is TGTGCCAGCAATCCCAACGGGGGGGGTGAGCAGTACTTC. This sequence encodes CASNPNGGGEQYF.

The gene calls are TRBV11-2 and TRBJ1-2; 11 bases are a match to TRBD1. Per the germline V gene, CDR1 is SGHAT and CDR2 is FQNNGV. Losses at the gene ends were 9 bases for V and 4 bases for J; bases not matched to a gene: 7. This CDR3 comprises 14 residues. The CDR3: CASTGTGGLYGYTF. Here the CDR3 DNA reads TGTGCCAGTACGGGGACAGGGGGGCTCTATGGCTACACCTTC.

The chain couples TRBV24-1 to TRBJ2-2; 8 bases match TRBD1. This CDR3 has 19 amino acids. The V segment lost 0 bases and the J segment 0 bases; nucleotides outside the gene matches: 8. Germline V lookup: CDR1 KGHDR, CDR2 SFDVKD. Here the CDR3 DNA reads TGTGCCACCAGTGATTTGCATATGGACAGGGAATCGAACACCGGGGAGCTGTTTTTT. Translating it yields CATSDLHMDRESNTGELFF.

The genes are TRBV2 and TRBJ2-5; the D gene is possibly TRBD1 (6 bases). The CDR3 covers 13 residues. Between the trimmed V and J ends, which lost 7 bases and 0 bases, there was a span of 9 bases. Germline lookup yields CDR1 SNHLY and CDR2 FYNNEI. The CDR3 sequence: CASNRDNQETQYF. The CDR3 DNA reads TGTGCCAGCAACAGGGACAACCAAGAGACCCAGTACTTC.

The genes are TRBV27 and TRBJ1-2, with D possibly being TRBD1 (6 bases). This CDR3 region has 13 residues. Germline V gene lookup returns CDR1 MNHEY and CDR2 SMNVEV (reference sequence). Trimming removed 7 bases from V and 4 bases from J, with 13 bases in between. CDR3 in amino acids: CASTRAGAYGYTF. The CDR3 region has the DNA TGTGCCAGCACTCGTGCGGGGGCCTATGGCTACACCTTC.

The chain uses TRBV4-1 and TRBJ2-7; tentatively, D is TRBD1 (6 bases). The V gene lost 4 bases and the J gene lost 5 bases, with 18 bases spanning the gap. The CDR3 is 15 residues long. Germline CDR1 is MGHRA and CDR2 is YSYEKL. This chain's CDR3 is CASSPEGVTIDEQYF. In DNA, the CDR3 is TGCGCCAGCAGCCCAGAGGGGGTGACAATCGACGAGCAGTACTTC.

This chain connects TRBV7-2 to TRBJ1-6; D is uncertain. CDR3 length: 13 residues. The V gene lost 5 bases and the J gene lost 9 bases, with 11 bases spanning the gap. Germline CDR1 and CDR2: SGHTA and FQGNSA. CDR3 in amino acids: CASSPPGLSPLHF. The CDR3 DNA is TGTGCCAGCAGCCCCCCAGGACTTTCACCCCTCCACTTT. The full variable domain, completed using reference TRBV7-2 and TRBJ1-6, is GAGVSQSPSNKVTEKGKDVELRCDPISGHTALYWYRQSLGQGLEFLIYFQGNSAPDKSGLPSDRFSAERTGGSVSTLTIQRTQQEDSAVYLCASSPPGLSPLHFGNGTRLTVT.

This chain uses TRBV7-9 with TRBJ2-5; D possibly corresponds to TRBD2 (6 bases). Trimming removed 1 base from V and 5 bases from J, with 17 bases in between. Germline V gene sequence: CDR1 SEHNR, CDR2 FQNEAQ (reference sequence). The CDR3 length is 16 residues. CDR3 sequence (DNA): TGTGCCAGCAGCTTAGAGGACGGGGGTCATATGGAGACCCAGTACTTC. Amino acid sequence: CASSLEDGGHMETQYF.

The rearrangement uses TRBV2 and TRBJ1-1; 9 bases agree with TRBD1. The CDR3 consists of 13 residues. V shed 7 bases, J shed 5 bases, and the junction held 5 bases outside the gene matches. Germline V CDR1 and CDR2: SNHLY, FYNNEI. CDR3 amino acids: CASIADRGTEAFF. The DNA of the CDR3 is TGTGCCAGCATCGCGGACAGGGGAACTGAAGCTTTCTTT.

The DNA of the CDR3 is TGTGCCAGCAGCCAATCGTACAACACCGGGGAGCTGTTTTTT. Its protein product is CASSQSYNTGELFF. The gene calls are TRBV16 and TRBJ2-2; D is unclear. The V end lost 0 bases, the J end lost 2 bases, and 4 bases lay between the germline ends. This CDR3 has 14 amino acids. Germline CDR1 KGHSY, CDR2 FQNENV.

The rearrangement uses TRBV11-1 and TRBJ2-7; D may be TRBD1 (6 bases). Deletions cut 4 bases from V and 3 bases from J, with 10 bases between. Germline V gene sequence: CDR1 SGHAT, CDR2 FQDESV (reference sequence). This CDR3 has 13 residues. CDR3 region: CASSSQQGYEQYF. The CDR3 DNA is TGTGCCAGCAGCTCGCAACAGGGCTACGAGCAGTACTTC.

The chain is built from TRBV11-2 and TRBJ2-7; TRBD1 agrees at 8 bases. The CDR3 sequence is 16 residues long. The germline gives CDR1 SGHAT, CDR2 FQNNGV. The V and J ends lost 1 base and 4 bases, in that order; junction bases with no gene match: 9. CDR3 residues: CASSLGPGQGVYEQYF. The CDR3 coding sequence is TGTGCCAGCAGCTTAGGTCCCGGACAGGGTGTATACGAGCAGTACTTC.

The CDR3 protein is CASSDAEADTQYF. The CDR3 nucleotides read TGCGCCAGCTCCGATGCAGAGGCAGATACGCAGTATTTT. V gene TRBV10-2 combines with J gene TRBJ2-3; D gene ambiguous. The CDR3 runs 13 residues. Trimming took off 8 bases at V and 4 bases at J, with 13 bases between the two ends. Germline CDR1 and CDR2: WSHSY and SAAADI.

The CDR3 nucleotides are TGTGCCAGCAGTAACTTACAGGGGGCCCGCGGTCAGCCCCAGCATTTT. As protein: CASSNLQGARGQPQHF. V is TRBV6-6 and J is TRBJ1-5, with TRBD1 identical over 9 bases. From germline, CDR1 is MNHNY and CDR2 SVGAGI (reference sequence). CDR3 length: 16 amino acids. V was pared by 5 bases and J by 6 bases, with 11 bases of the junction left unmatched.

V gene TRBV2 combines with J gene TRBJ1-2; D call uncertain. Germline V gene data show CDR1 as SNHLY and CDR2 as FYNNEI. The CDR3 consists of 14 residues. V lost 4 bases and J lost 0, with 9 bases in between. CDR3 in amino acids: CASSVYGPNYGYTF. For the CDR3, the DNA is TGTGCCAGCAGTGTATATGGACCTAACTATGGCTACACCTTC.

The J gene is TRBJ2-5, the V gene TRBV6-6; 10 nucleotides line up with TRBD1. This CDR3 region has 14 residues. Germline trimming cut 3 bases from V and 4 bases from J; bases unmatched to any gene: 2. Germline CDR1 is MNHNY and CDR2 is SVGAGI (reference sequence). In DNA, the CDR3 is TGTGCCAGCAGTTATGGGGACAGGGGAGAGACCCAGTACTTC. Translation gives CASSYGDRGETQYF.

This clone came up a few times. The CDR3 coding sequence is TGTGCCAGTAGTATGCAGTTTGGGGGGAGTTTTGACACTGAAGCTTTCTTT. It codes for CASSMQFGGSFDTEAFF. The chain uses TRBV19 and TRBJ1-1; perhaps TRBD1 as D (5 bases). Germline V CDR1 and CDR2: LNHDA, SQIVND (reference sequence). This CDR3 is built from 17 residues. V dropped 3 bases and J dropped 3 bases, with 20 bases sitting between them.

This rearrangement joins TRBV7-9 to TRBJ1-1; perhaps TRBD1 as D (6 bases). CDR1 is SEHNR and CDR2 is FQNEAQ in the germline V gene (reference sequence). Trimming shortened V by 5 bases and J by 1 base, and 20 bases separated the two germline ends. This CDR3 spans 17 amino acids. CDR3: CASSPQSLLGANTEAFF. The CDR3, as DNA: TGTGCCAGCAGCCCCCAATCCTTACTGGGGGCGAACACTGAAGCTTTCTTT. Full variable domain (remainder filled in from reference TRBV7-9 and TRBJ1-1): DTGVSQNPRHKITKRGQNVTFRCDPISEHNRLYWYRQTLGQGPEFLTYFQNEAQLEKSRLLSDRFSAERPKGSFSTLEIQRTEQGDSAMYLCASSPQSLLGANTEAFFGQGTRLTVV.

This clone was observed a single time. The chain links TRBV7-3 to TRBJ1-1; D is unclear. Germline values: CDR1 SGHTA, CDR2 FQGTGA. This CDR3 comprises 15 residues. Trimming took off 5 bases at V and 1 base at J, with 14 bases between the two ends. CDR3 sequence: CASSPFFGGNTEAFF. Here the CDR3 DNA reads TGTGCCAGCAGCCCCTTTTTTGGAGGGAACACTGAAGCTTTCTTT.